The 29 T cell receptor beta chains listed next were all sequenced from one sample in a study of OX40 agonist ivuxolimab in advanced cancers. Clones were read by immunoSEQ multiplex PCR, and TCRdb kept only the in-frame ones, dropping some. The table has roughly 60,000 clones, 75% to 95% seen once. Sequencing was performed on CD4+ or CD8+ T cells sorted from blood, taken in a trial of the OX40 agonist ivuxolimab. The receptors originated from an adult with an advanced solid tumor such as melanoma, head and neck, liver or kidney cancer.

This sequence joins TRBV2 and TRBJ1-4; D is ambiguous. Per germline, CDR1 SNHLY and CDR2 FYNNEI. The V end lost 6 bases, the J end lost 7 bases, and 12 bases lay between the germline ends. This CDR3 spans 13 amino acids. The CDR3 DNA is TGTGCCAGCAGGAGGACTTTAACTGAAAAACTGTTTTTT. It yields the protein CASRRTLTEKLFF.

This chain connects TRBV29-1 to TRBJ2-4; D perhaps matches TRBD2 (6 bases). Trimming removed 3 bases at V and 4 bases at J, with 10 bases between. Germline V gives CDR1 SQVTM, CDR2 ANQGSEA. The CDR3 totals 13 residues. CDR3 region: CSVERGTKNIQYF. As DNA, the CDR3 is TGCAGCGTTGAGCGGGGCACAAAAAACATTCAGTACTTC. Variable domain in full (rest from reference TRBV29-1 and TRBJ2-4): SAVISQKPSRDICQRGTSLTIQCQVDSQVTMMFWYRQQPGQSLTLIATANQGSEATYESGFVIDKFPISRPNLTFSTLTVSNMSPEDSSIYLCSVERGTKNIQYFGAGTRLSVL.

The CDR3 loop is CASSFRDGNIQYF. The CDR3 DNA reads as TGTGCCAGCAGCTTCCGGGACGGCAACATTCAGTACTTC. This chain links TRBV7-9 with TRBJ2-4; D tentatively fits TRBD1 or TRBD2 (5 bases each). The CDR3 spans 13 residues. CDR1 is SEHNR, CDR2 FQNEAQ, per germline (reference sequence). V lost 3 bases and J 7 bases, leaving 10 bases between the germline ends.

This chain joins TRBV6-5 and TRBJ1-5; no clear D gene. The germline gives CDR1 MNHEY, CDR2 SVGAGI. V lost 3 bases to trimming and J lost 4 bases, with 7 bases between them. The CDR3 extends over 13 amino acids. The CDR3 DNA reads TGTGCCAGCAGTTATGGCGGGAATCAGCCCCAGCATTTT. Translated, it gives CASSYGGNQPQHF.

The chain combines TRBV6-6 with TRBJ1-4; D call uncertain. Germline loops: CDR1 MNHNY, CDR2 SVGAGI (reference sequence). Between the trimmed V and J ends, which lost 5 bases and 0 bases, there was a span of 7 bases. The CDR3 runs to 14 residues. This chain's CDR3 is CASSLDATNEKLFF. DNA of the CDR3: TGTGCCAGCAGTCTAGACGCAACTAATGAAAAACTGTTTTTT.

In its sample, this clone was seen once. V is TRBV7-2 and J is TRBJ2-1, with TRBD2 matching over 10 bases. Germline V gene sequence: CDR1 SGHTA, CDR2 FQGNSA. Unmatched junction bases numbered 11, after V lost 2 bases and J lost 4 bases. This CDR3 spans 18 amino acids. The CDR3 region has the DNA TGTGCCAGCAGCTTATGGCTCCAGCGGGAGGGCCTTTACAATGAGCAGTTCTTC. Its protein product is CASSLWLQREGLYNEQFF.

CDR3 protein: CSVAPGGDTQYF. CDR3 nucleotide sequence: TGCAGCGTTGCCCCGGGTGGAGATACGCAGTATTTT. This chain joins TRBV29-1 and TRBJ2-3; the D is unclear. Trimming stripped 4 bases from V and 5 bases from J, with 10 bases between. This CDR3 has 12 residues. CDR1 and CDR2 (germline): SQVTM, ANQGSEA.

The J gene is TRBJ2-7, the V gene TRBV28, with D possibly being TRBD1 (6 bases). Germline assignment: CDR1 MDHEN and CDR2 SYDVKM. V lost 9 bases to trimming and J lost 2 bases, with 11 bases between them. There are 12 residues in the CDR3. DNA for the CDR3: TGTGCCAGTTATGACAGGACCTACGAGCAGTACTTC. Protein: CASYDRTYEQYF.

This CDR3 is CASSQERSGNQPQHF. DNA of the CDR3: TGTGCCAGCAGCCAAGAAAGGAGCGGGAATCAGCCCCAGCATTTT. The chain recombines TRBV4-2 with TRBJ1-5; D is undetermined. Deletions cut 0 bases from V and 4 bases from J, with 10 bases between. The CDR3 extends over 15 amino acids. CDR1 is LGHNA, CDR2 YNFKEQ, per germline.

In the case of this clone: One end of the junction does not line up with germline, which may come from a read error. The rearrangement uses TRBV28 and TRBJ1-5, with D uncertain. CDR1 is MDHEN and CDR2 is SYDVKM in the germline V gene. This CDR3 is built from 13 residues. CDR3 DNA sequence: TGTGCCAGCAGTTTGGACCGAGATCAGCCCCGGCATTTT. It encodes CASSLDRDQPRHF.

This chain joins TRBV28 and TRBJ2-7, with D maybe TRBD2 (6 bases). V lost 6 bases and J lost 7, with 19 bases in between. Germline V CDR1 and CDR2: MDHEN, SYDVKM. CDR3 length: 14 amino acids. For the CDR3, the DNA is TGTGCCAGCAGGGCCCTGTGGAGGGCTGGGGAGCAGTACTTC. As protein: CASRALWRAGEQYF.

The chain joins TRBV19 to TRBJ2-7; 14 nucleotides match TRBD2. Losses at the gene ends were 5 bases for V and 6 bases for J; bases not matched to a gene: 12. The CDR3 extends over 17 amino acids. Germline-derived CDR1 and CDR2 are LNHDA and SQIVND (reference sequence). The CDR3 reads CASSLGLAGAGPREQYF. CDR3 nucleotides: TGTGCCAGTAGTTTGGGACTAGCGGGAGCAGGCCCCCGCGAGCAGTACTTC.

This chain links TRBV7-2 with TRBJ2-7; D may be TRBD1 or TRBD2 (5 bases each). CDR1 SGHTA and CDR2 FQGNSA come from the germline V gene. With 5 bases removed from V and 0 bases from J, the gap between germline ends came to 8 bases. The CDR3 loop spans 13 amino acids. The CDR3 reads CASSPGTSYEQYF. CDR3 bases: TGTGCCAGCAGCCCCGGGACCTCCTACGAGCAGTACTTC.

This clone was counted once. The chain carries TRBV11-2 and TRBJ1-1; tentatively, D is TRBD1 (6 bases). Trimming removed 1 base from V and 4 bases from J, with 13 bases in between. CDR1 is SGHAT, CDR2 FQNNGV, per germline. This CDR3 has 15 residues. CDR3 DNA: TGTGCCAGCAGCTTAGTAGGGGGGGTTAGCACTGAAGCTTTCTTT. Translation: CASSLVGGVSTEAFF.

The chain has TRBV11-3 and TRBJ2-7; weak D call: TRBD1 (6 bases). In germline, CDR1 is SGHNT, CDR2 YENEEA. The CDR3 consists of 14 residues. V lost 5 bases and J 3 bases, leaving 14 bases between the germline ends. Written as DNA, the CDR3 is TGTGCCAGCAGCGCCACAGGGATAGACTACGAGCAGTACTTC. Translation gives CASSATGIDYEQYF.

The chain uses TRBV4-3 and TRBJ2-2; tentatively, D is TRBD2 (6 bases). The V gene lost 1 base and the J gene lost 7 bases, with 10 bases spanning the gap. The length of the CDR3 is 14 residues. CDR1 and CDR2 from the germline V gene are LGHNA and YSLEER. The CDR3 reads CASSQVAAVGELFF. CDR3 nucleotide sequence: TGCGCCAGCAGCCAAGTAGCGGCAGTCGGGGAGCTGTTTTTT.

The V call is TRBV11-1, the J call TRBJ2-7; 7 positions match TRBD1. Germline V CDR1 and CDR2: SGHAT, FQDESV (reference sequence). Trimming removed 2 bases from V and 5 bases from J; junction bases left unmatched: 9. CDR3 length equals 15 residues. This CDR3 reads CASSLKGARINEQYF. CDR3 DNA: TGTGCCAGCAGCTTAAAGGGGGCGCGAATCAACGAGCAGTACTTC.

The chain carries TRBV7-2 and TRBJ2-5; no clear D. Trimming cost V 1 base and J 5 bases, with 11 bases left between them. The CDR3 consists of 14 residues. Germline CDR1 is SGHTA and CDR2 is FQGNSA. The CDR3 bases are TGTGCCAGCAGCTTAGTGGTACAGTGGGAGACCCAGTACTTC. The encoded protein is CASSLVVQWETQYF.

This clone was recorded once. This chain joins TRBV6-5 and TRBJ2-1; D may be TRBD1 (6 bases). The CDR3 length is 14 residues. V lost 6 bases and J 7 bases, leaving 16 bases between the germline ends. Germline-derived CDR1 and CDR2 are MNHEY and SVGAGI. The CDR3 is CASRNGQFQNEQFF. The CDR3 DNA reads as TGTGCCAGCAGGAACGGACAGTTTCAAAATGAGCAGTTCTTC.

The rearrangement links TRBV28 to TRBJ2-5; unclear D gene. Germline V CDR1 and CDR2: MDHEN, SYDVKM. CDR3 length: 12 residues. Trimming left V 6 bases short and J 7 bases short, with 12 bases between. The CDR3 DNA is TGTGCCAGCAGGCAGGTGATGGCGACCCAGTACTTC. The encoded protein is CASRQVMATQYF. Full variable domain (missing parts from reference TRBV28 and TRBJ2-5): DVKVTQSSRYLVKRTGEKVFLECVQDMDHENMFWYRQDPGLGLRLIYFSYDVKMKEKGDIPEGYSVSREKKERFSLILESASTNQTSMYLCASRQVMATQYFGPGTRLLVL.

This clone showed up just once. The chain couples TRBV7-8 to TRBJ2-5; TRBD2 matches at 9 bases. Germline CDR1 reads SGHVS; CDR2 reads FQNEAQ. The J segment lost 5 bases and the V segment lost 7 bases, leaving 11 bases of the junction unmatched. This CDR3 has 15 residues. CDR3 bases: TGTGCCAGCACATATAGCGGGGGCCCGGAGGAGACCCAGTACTTC. This sequence encodes CASTYSGGPEETQYF.

V usage is TRBV5-1 and J usage is TRBJ1-1, with 11 bases that match TRBD1. Germline trimming cut 3 bases from V and 1 base from J; bases unmatched to any gene: 11. The V gene's germline CDR1 is SGHRS and CDR2 YFSETQ. CDR3 length equals 18 residues. The chain's CDR3 is CASSYRPPGQGENTEAFF. The CDR3 DNA reads TGCGCCAGCAGCTACCGCCCTCCGGGACAGGGGGAGAACACTGAAGCTTTCTTT.

This rearrangement joins TRBV7-9 to TRBJ2-5; 7 nucleotides line up with TRBD1. The germline gives CDR1 SEHNR, CDR2 FQNEAQ (reference sequence). CDR3 length: 16 residues. The V gene end was trimmed by 2 bases and the J gene end by 4 bases; junction bases not matched to a gene: 10. This CDR3 reads CASSLRAIGGGETQYF. CDR3 DNA: TGTGCCAGCAGCTTAAGGGCCATAGGGGGCGGAGAGACCCAGTACTTC. The whole variable domain, remainder taken from reference TRBV7-9 and TRBJ2-5, is DTGVSQNPRHKITKRGQNVTFRCDPISEHNRLYWYRQTLGQGPEFLTYFQNEAQLEKSRLLSDRFSAERPKGSFSTLEIQRTEQGDSAMYLCASSLRAIGGGETQYFGPGTRLLVL.

The rearrangement joins TRBV7-2 to TRBJ1-2; 12 positions match TRBD1. J was trimmed by 6 bases and V by 5 bases; bases with no gene match: 10. There are 16 residues in the CDR3. CDR1 is SGHTA and CDR2 is FQGNSA in the germline V gene. CDR3 protein: CASSLQGTGGADGYTF. The CDR3 DNA reads TGTGCCAGCAGCCTTCAGGGGACAGGGGGCGCAGATGGCTACACCTTC.

This rearrangement joins TRBV12-2 to TRBJ2-3; no check of the table's D call, TRBD2, against the DNA was made. TRBV12-2 is annotated as a pseudogene. This CDR3 has 18 amino acids. CDR3 DNA: TGTGCAAGTCGCTCCAAAACCATGGAGAGTTGTAGAACAGATACGCAGTATTTT. This translates into CASRSKTMESCRTDTQYF.

A single count supports this clone. The chain combines TRBV6-1 with TRBJ2-5, with D tentatively TRBD1 (6 bases). The better agreement between TRBJ2-7 and the DNA end casts doubt on the J call. The CDR3 length is 14 residues. Germline V gives CDR1 MNHNS, CDR2 SASEGT. CDR3 sequence: CASSAVRGINEQYF. CDR3 coding DNA: TGTGCCAGCAGTGCCGTGAGGGGGATCAACGAGCAGTACTTC.

V gene TRBV15 combines with J gene TRBJ2-7; possible D gene TRBD1, 6 bases. CDR1 and CDR2 (germline): LNHNV, YYDKDF (reference sequence). This CDR3 region has 15 residues. V dropped 4 bases and J dropped 6 bases, with 19 bases sitting between them. CDR3 in DNA: TGTGCCACCAGCAAGATCGGACAGCGGACCGGCGAGCAGTACTTC. Its protein product is CATSKIGQRTGEQYF.

This rearrangement joins TRBV5-1 to TRBJ1-2, with a tentative D call TRBD1 (6 bases). V lost 0 bases, J lost 3 bases, and 12 bases lay in between. CDR3 length equals 15 residues. The V gene's germline CDR1 is SGHRS and CDR2 YFSETQ. CDR3 region: CASSLAGAGDYGYTF. CDR3 nucleotide sequence: TGCGCCAGCAGCTTGGCAGGGGCAGGGGACTATGGCTACACCTTC.

The chain recombines TRBV7-9 with TRBJ2-5; D is perhaps TRBD1 (6 bases). The J call may not be correct, given that the DNA end is closer to TRBJ2-7. This CDR3 comprises 12 residues. Germline V lookup: CDR1 SEHNR, CDR2 FQNEAQ (reference sequence). The CDR3, as DNA: TGTGCCAAACCGGGACAAGGTCACGAGCAGTACTTC. Its protein product is CAKPGQGHEQYF.